Below, 5 T cell receptor beta chains from the same sample are listed, as sequenced in a study of beta chain features in type 1 diabetes. Of the isolated RNA, all was reverse transcribed, and so the sequenced material was expressed TCRB transcripts. The method was immunoSEQ multiplex PCR; TCRdb's version includes in-frame clones alone and lacks a portion of them. The table lists more than 300,000 clones, about 15% of them singletons. The sample comprised naive CD4+ T cells from blood. The receptors were sampled from a woman under 30 in good health.

In its sample, this clone was seen a few times. DNA of the CDR3: TGTGCCAGCAGTGATTGGTCAGGGGTGTCAGATACGCAGTATTTT. Amino acid sequence: CASSDWSGVSDTQYF. J is TRBJ2-3 and V is TRBV25-1; weak D call: TRBD1 (6 bases). CDR3 size: 15 residues. The germline V and J ends were trimmed by 3 bases and 4 bases, with 14 bases remaining between them. Per germline, CDR1 MGHDK and CDR2 SYGVNS. The whole variable domain, remainder taken from reference TRBV25-1 and TRBJ2-3, is EADIYQTPRYLVIGTGKKITLECSQTMGHDKMYWYQQDPGMELHLIHYSYGVNSTEKGDLSSESTVSRIRTEHFPLTLESARPSHTSQYLCASSDWSGVSDTQYFGPGTRLTVL.

This clone was detected a few times. The V call is TRBV30, the J call TRBJ1-5; D possibly corresponds to TRBD1 (6 bases). CDR1 is GTSNPN, CDR2 SVGIG, per germline (reference sequence). The CDR3 length is 12 residues. Trimming removed 4 bases at V and 3 bases at J, with 7 bases between. The CDR3 protein is CAWTGVNQPQHF. The CDR3 nucleotides read TGTGCCTGGACAGGGGTCAATCAGCCCCAGCATTTT.

In its sample, this clone was seen a few times. The gene calls are TRBV18 and TRBJ2-1, with 13 bases fitting TRBD2. The J segment lost 4 bases and the V segment lost 0 bases, leaving 0 bases of the junction unmatched. The CDR3 is 16 residues long. Germline CDR1 and CDR2: KGHSH and LQKENI. This chain's CDR3 is CASSPPGLAGYNEQFF. The CDR3 DNA is TGTGCCAGCTCACCACCGGGACTAGCGGGATACAATGAGCAGTTCTTC.

This clone was seen a few times. V gene TRBV7-9 combines with J gene TRBJ2-7; the D gene is possibly TRBD1 (5 bases). V lost 3 bases, J lost 13 bases, and 16 bases lay in between. This CDR3 has 12 amino acids. Germline V gives CDR1 SEHNR, CDR2 FQNEAQ (reference sequence). The CDR3 reads CASSFRVQLHYF. The CDR3 DNA reads as TGTGCCAGCAGCTTCAGGGTTCAACTACACTACTTC. The complete variable domain, with remaining parts taken from reference TRBV7-9 and TRBJ2-7, reads DTGVSQNPRHKITKRGQNVTFRCDPISEHNRLYWYRQTLGQGPEFLTYFQNEAQLEKSRLLSDRFSAERPKGSFSTLEIQRTEQGDSAMYLCASSFRVQLHYFGPGTRLTVT.

The CDR3 spells CAWSGTANQPQHF. CDR3 nucleotide sequence: TGTGCCTGGAGCGGGACAGCTAATCAGCCCCAGCATTTT. The chain links TRBV30 to TRBJ1-5; 7 bases line up with TRBD1. The ends lost 3 bases at V and 4 bases at J; junction bases unmatched: 3. The CDR3 covers 13 residues. From germline, CDR1 is GTSNPN and CDR2 SVGIG (reference sequence).